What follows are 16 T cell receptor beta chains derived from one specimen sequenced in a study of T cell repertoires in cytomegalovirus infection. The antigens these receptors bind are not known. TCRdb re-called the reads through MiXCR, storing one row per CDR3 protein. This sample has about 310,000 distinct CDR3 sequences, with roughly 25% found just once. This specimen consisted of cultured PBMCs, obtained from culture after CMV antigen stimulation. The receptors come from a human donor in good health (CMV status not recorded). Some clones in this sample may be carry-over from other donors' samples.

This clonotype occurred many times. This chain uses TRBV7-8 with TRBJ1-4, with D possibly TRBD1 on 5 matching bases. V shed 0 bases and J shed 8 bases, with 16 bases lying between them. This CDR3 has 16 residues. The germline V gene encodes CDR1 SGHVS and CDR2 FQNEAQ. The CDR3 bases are TGTGCCAGCAGCTTAGCTTCCACAGGCTTTGGGGAAAAACTGTTTTTT. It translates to CASSLASTGFGEKLFF.

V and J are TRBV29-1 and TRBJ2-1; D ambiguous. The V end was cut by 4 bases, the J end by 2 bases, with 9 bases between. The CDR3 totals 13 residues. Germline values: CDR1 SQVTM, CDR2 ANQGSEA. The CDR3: CSVVTPTYNEQFF. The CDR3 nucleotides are TGCAGCGTTGTTACACCTACCTACAATGAGCAGTTCTTC.

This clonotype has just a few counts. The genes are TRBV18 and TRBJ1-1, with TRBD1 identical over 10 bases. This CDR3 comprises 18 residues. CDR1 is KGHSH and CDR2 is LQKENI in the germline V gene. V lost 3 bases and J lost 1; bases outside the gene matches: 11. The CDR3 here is CASSPSPGQGIWNTEAFF. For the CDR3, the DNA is TGTGCCAGCTCACCCAGTCCGGGACAGGGGATTTGGAACACTGAAGCTTTCTTT.

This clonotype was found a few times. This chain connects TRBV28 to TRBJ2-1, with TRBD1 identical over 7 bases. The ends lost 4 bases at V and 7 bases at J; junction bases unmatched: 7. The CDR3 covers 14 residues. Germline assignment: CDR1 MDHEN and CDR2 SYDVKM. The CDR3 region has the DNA TGTGCCAGCAGTTCGGTACAGGGGTGGAATGAGCAGTTCTTC. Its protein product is CASSSVQGWNEQFF.

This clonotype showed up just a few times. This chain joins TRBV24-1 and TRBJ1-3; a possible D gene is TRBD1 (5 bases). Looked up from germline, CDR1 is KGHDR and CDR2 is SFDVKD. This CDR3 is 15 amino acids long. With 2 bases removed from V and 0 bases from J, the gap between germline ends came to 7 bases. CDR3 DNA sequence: TGTGCCACCAGTGATTCCAGGGACTCTGGAAACACCATATATTTT. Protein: CATSDSRDSGNTIYF.

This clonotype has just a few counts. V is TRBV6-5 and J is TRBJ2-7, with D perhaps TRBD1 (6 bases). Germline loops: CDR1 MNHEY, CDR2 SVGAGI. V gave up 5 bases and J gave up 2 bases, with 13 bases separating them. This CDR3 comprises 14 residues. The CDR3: CASSARDNTYEQYF. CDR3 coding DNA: TGTGCCAGCAGTGCTCGGGACAATACCTACGAGCAGTACTTC.

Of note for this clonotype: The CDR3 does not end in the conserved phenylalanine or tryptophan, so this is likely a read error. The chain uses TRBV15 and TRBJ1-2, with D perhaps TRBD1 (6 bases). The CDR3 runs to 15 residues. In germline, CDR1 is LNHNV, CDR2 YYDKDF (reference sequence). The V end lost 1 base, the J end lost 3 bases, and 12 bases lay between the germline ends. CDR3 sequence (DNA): TGTGCCACCAGCAGAGGGACAGATTCGGACTATGGCTACACCGTC. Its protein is CATSRGTDSDYGYTV.

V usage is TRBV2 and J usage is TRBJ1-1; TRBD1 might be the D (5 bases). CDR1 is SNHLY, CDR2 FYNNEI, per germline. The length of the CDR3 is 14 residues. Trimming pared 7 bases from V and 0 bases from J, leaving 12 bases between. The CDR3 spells CASINGGMNTEAFF. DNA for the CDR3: TGTGCCAGCATTAACGGGGGTATGAACACTGAAGCTTTCTTT.

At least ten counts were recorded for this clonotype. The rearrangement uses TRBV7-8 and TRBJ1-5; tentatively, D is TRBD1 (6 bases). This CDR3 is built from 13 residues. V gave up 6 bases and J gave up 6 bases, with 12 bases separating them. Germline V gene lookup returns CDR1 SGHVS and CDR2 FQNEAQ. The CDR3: CASRQGMTQPQHF. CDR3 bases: TGTGCCAGCAGACAGGGAATGACTCAGCCCCAGCATTTT. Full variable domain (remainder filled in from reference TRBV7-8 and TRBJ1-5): GAGVSQSPRYKVAKRGQDVALRCDPISGHVSLFWYQQALGQGPEFLTYFQNEAQLDKSGLPSDRFFAERPEGSVSTLKIQRTQQEDSAVYLCASRQGMTQPQHFGDGTRLSIL.

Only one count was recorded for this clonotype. CDR3 loop: CASSPPGTMNTEAFF. The CDR3 DNA follows: TGTGCCAGCAGTCCGCCGGGGACCATGAACACTGAAGCTTTCTTT. The J gene is TRBJ1-1, the V gene TRBV12-3 or TRBV12-4; possibly TRBD1 for D (5 bases). V lost 5 bases and J lost 0, with 13 bases in between. The CDR3 has 15 residues.

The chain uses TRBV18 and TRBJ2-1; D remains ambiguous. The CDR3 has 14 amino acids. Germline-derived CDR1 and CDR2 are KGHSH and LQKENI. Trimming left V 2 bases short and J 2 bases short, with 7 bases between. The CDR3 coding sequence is TGTGCCAGCTCACCAACCGTGGCCTACAATGAGCAGTTCTTC. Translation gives CASSPTVAYNEQFF. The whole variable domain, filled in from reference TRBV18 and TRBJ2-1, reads NAGVMQNPRHLVRRRGQEARLRCSPMKGHSHVYWYRQLPEEGLKFMVYLQKENIIDESGMPKERFSAEFPKEGPSILRIQQVVRGDSAAYFCASSPTVAYNEQFFGPGTRLTVL.

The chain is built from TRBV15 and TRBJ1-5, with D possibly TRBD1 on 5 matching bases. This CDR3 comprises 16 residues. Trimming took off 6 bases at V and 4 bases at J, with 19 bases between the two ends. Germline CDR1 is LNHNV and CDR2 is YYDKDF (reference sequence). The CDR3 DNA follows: TGTGCCACCAGTAGGACATTAAGAGAACGAAATCAGCCCCAGCATTTT. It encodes CATSRTLRERNQPQHF.

CDR3 in amino acids: CATRLAGTDTQYF. DNA of the CDR3: TGTGCCACCAGACTAGCGGGCACAGATACGCAGTATTTT. J is TRBJ2-3 and V is TRBV6-5; 9 bases are shared with TRBD2. Germline assignment: CDR1 MNHEY and CDR2 SVGAGI. V was clipped by 10 bases and J by 1 base; unmatched bases: 3. The CDR3 loop spans 13 amino acids.

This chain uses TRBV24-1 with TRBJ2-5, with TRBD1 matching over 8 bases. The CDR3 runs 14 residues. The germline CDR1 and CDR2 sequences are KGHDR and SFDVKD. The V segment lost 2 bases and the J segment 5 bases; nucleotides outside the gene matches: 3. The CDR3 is CATSDSGGAETQYF. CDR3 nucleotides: TGTGCCACCAGTGATTCAGGGGGCGCGGAGACCCAGTACTTC.

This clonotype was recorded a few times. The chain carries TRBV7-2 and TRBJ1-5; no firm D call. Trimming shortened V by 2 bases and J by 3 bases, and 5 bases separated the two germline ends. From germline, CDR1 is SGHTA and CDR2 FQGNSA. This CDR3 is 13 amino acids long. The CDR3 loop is CASSLQNNQPQHF. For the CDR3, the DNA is TGTGCCAGCAGCTTACAAAACAATCAGCCCCAGCATTTT.

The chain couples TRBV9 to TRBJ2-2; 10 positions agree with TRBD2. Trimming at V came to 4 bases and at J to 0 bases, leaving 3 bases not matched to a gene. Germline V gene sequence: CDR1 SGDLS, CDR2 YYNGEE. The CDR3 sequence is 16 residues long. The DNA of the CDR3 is TGTGCCAGCAGCAGTAGCGGGAGGACGAACACCGGGGAGCTGTTTTTT. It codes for CASSSSGRTNTGELFF.